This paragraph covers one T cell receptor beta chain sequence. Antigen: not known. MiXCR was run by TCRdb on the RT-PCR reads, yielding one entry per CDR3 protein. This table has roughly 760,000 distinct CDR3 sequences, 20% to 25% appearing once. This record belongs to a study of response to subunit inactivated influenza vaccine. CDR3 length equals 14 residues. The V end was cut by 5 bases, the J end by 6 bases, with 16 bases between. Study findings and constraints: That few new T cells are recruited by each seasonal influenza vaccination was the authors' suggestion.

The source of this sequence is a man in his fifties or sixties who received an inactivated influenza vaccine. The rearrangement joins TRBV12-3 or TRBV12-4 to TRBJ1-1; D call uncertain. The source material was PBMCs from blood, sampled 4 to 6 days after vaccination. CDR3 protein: CASSPQSPLSEAFF. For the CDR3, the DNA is TGTGCCAGCAGTCCCCAGTCTCCCCTCTCTGAAGCTTTCTTT.